Listed below are T cell receptor beta chains from one sample, sequenced in a study of identical twins. From the 5' RACE reads, TCRdb called clonotypes with MiXCR, one entry per CDR3 protein. Of about 890,000 distinct CDR3 sequences listed, 12% are singletons. The same sample was also studied in work on yellow fever vaccine responses in identical twins.

Material: PBMCs. These receptors were taken from a woman younger than 35 in good health. CDR3s include the opening cysteine and the closing phenylalanine or tryptophan. The D gene is left open where the match is weak. A clone size is listed for some rows: how often the clone was seen (once, few, many), or a class if it is expanded.

size: .; J: TRBJ1-4; V: TRBV4-1; D: .; DNA: TGCGCCAGCAGCCAAGATCGGGCAGTTCCTAATGAAAAACTGTTTTTT; CDR3: CASSQDRAVPNEKLFF
size: .; J: TRBJ2-1; V: TRBV4-1; D: TRBD2; DNA: TGCGCCAGCAGCCAAGGGGGGGCTAGCGGGGGGCCGAGCTCCTACAATGAGCAGTTCTTC; CDR3: CASSQGGASGGPSSYNEQFF
size: .; J: TRBJ1-1; V: TRBV7-9; D: .; DNA: TGTGCCAGCAGCTTCGCATCGGGCACCGACACTGAAGCTTTCTTT; CDR3: CASSFASGTDTEAFF
size: .; J: TRBJ2-1; V: TRBV5-6; D: TRBD2; DNA: TGTGCCAGCAGGAGCGGGAGGAGGGCCAATGAGCAGTTCTTC; CDR3: CASRSGRRANEQFF
size: many; J: TRBJ2-4; V: TRBV27; D: TRBD1; DNA: TGTGCCAGCAGTCCCGGGACAGGGAAAAACATTCAGTACTTC; CDR3: CASSPGTGKNIQYF
size: .; J: TRBJ2-1; V: TRBV19; D: TRBD2; DNA: TGTGCCAGTAGCGAATGGACTAGCGGGGGGGCTTTAATCTTC; CDR3: CASSEWTSGGALIF
size: few; J: TRBJ1-6; V: TRBV4-1; D: .; DNA: TGCGCCAGCAGCCAAGGAGGTAGGGGTGGTAATTCACCCCTCCACTTT; CDR3: CASSQGGRGGNSPLHF
size: many; J: TRBJ2-1; V: TRBV11-2; D: TRBD2; DNA: TGTGCCAGCAGCCGAACTAGCGGGGGAGGCTATGAGCAGTTCTTC; CDR3: CASSRTSGGGYEQFF
size: .; J: TRBJ2-3; V: TRBV4-1; D: .; DNA: TGCGCCAGCAGCCAAGAAGGGTGGCAGGAGAGCACAGATACGCAGTATTTT; CDR3: CASSQEGWQESTDTQYF
size: .; J: TRBJ2-4; V: TRBV5-1; D: TRBD2; DNA: TGCGCCAGCAGCCCGCGGCCTAGCGGGGGGAACATTCAGTACTTC; CDR3: CASSPRPSGGNIQYF
size: .; J: TRBJ2-7; V: TRBV20-1; D: TRBD2; DNA: TGCAGTGCTATGTGGACTAGCGGGAGTTACGAGCAGTACTTC; CDR3: CSAMWTSGSYEQYF
size: many; J: TRBJ1-1; V: TRBV14; D: .; DNA: TGTGCCAGCAGCCTCGAAGGACAGCGGGCTTTCTTT; CDR3: CASSLEGQRAFF
size: .; J: TRBJ2-3; V: TRBV6-1; D: .; DNA: TGTGCCAGCCCCCAAGGCTCGCACCGGTCCACAGATACGCAGTATTTT; CDR3: CASPQGSHRSTDTQYF
size: .; J: TRBJ2-5; V: TRBV5-1; D: TRBD1; DNA: TGCGCCAGCAGCTTGATGGGACAGGGTTTGGAGACCCAGTACTTC; CDR3: CASSLMGQGLETQYF
size: many; J: TRBJ2-2; V: TRBV12-3/TRBV12-4; D: TRBD2; DNA: TGTGCCAGCAGTTTAGGTGGGGGGGGCACCGGGGAGCTGTTTTTT; CDR3: CASSLGGGGTGELFF
size: few; J: TRBJ2-7; V: TRBV6-6; D: TRBD2; DNA: TGTGCCAGCAGTGTCTTCGGGGGGAGCGAGCAGTACTTC; CDR3: CASSVFGGSEQYF
size: few; J: TRBJ1-2; V: TRBV9; D: TRBD1; DNA: TGTGCCAGCAGCACCCGGACAGGCTATAACTATGGCTACACCTTC; CDR3: CASSTRTGYNYGYTF
size: many; J: TRBJ1-1; V: TRBV20-1; D: .; DNA: TGCAGTGCGAAGGACAGTAGACTTTACACTGAAGCTTTCTTT; CDR3: CSAKDSRLYTEAFF
size: few; J: TRBJ1-1; V: TRBV29-1; D: .; DNA: TGCAGCGTTCCCACCTCTGGGGCGAACACTGAAGCTTTCTTT; CDR3: CSVPTSGANTEAFF
size: .; J: TRBJ2-1; V: TRBV28; D: .; DNA: TGTGCCAGCAGTCTCCCGGGGGCGATAGGGAATGAGCAGTTCTTC; CDR3: CASSLPGAIGNEQFF
size: .; J: TRBJ2-1; V: TRBV4-2; D: TRBD2; DNA: TGTGCCAGCACCCCAAGGGTAGCGGGAGGGAAGATGGTCTACAATGAGCAGTTCTTC; CDR3: CASTPRVAGGKMVYNEQFF
size: .; J: TRBJ2-5; V: TRBV5-1; D: TRBD2; DNA: TGCGCCAGCAGCCCCCCCCTAGCGGGGACAGAGACCCAGTACTTC; CDR3: CASSPPLAGTETQYF
size: .; J: TRBJ1-1; V: TRBV28; D: .; DNA: TGTGCCAGCCGAACTTACCCTACGGAGGCTTTCTTT; CDR3: CASRTYPTEAFF
size: .; J: TRBJ2-5; V: TRBV20-1; D: .; DNA: TGCAGTGCCTCCCCCTTTTCCGGGACCGATCAAGAGACCCAGTACTTC; CDR3: CSASPFSGTDQETQYF
size: .; J: TRBJ2-1; V: TRBV5-6; D: .; DNA: TGTGCCAGCAATACAGGGTTAAATGAGCAGTTCTTC; CDR3: CASNTGLNEQFF
size: .; J: TRBJ2-1; V: TRBV5-1; D: TRBD1; DNA: TGCGCCAGCAGCTTGGCCCAGGGGGCTTGGGATGAGCAGTTCTTC; CDR3: CASSLAQGAWDEQFF
size: few; J: TRBJ2-1; V: TRBV6-1; D: TRBD1; DNA: TGTGCCAGCAGTACCCGGGACAGCATCAATGAGCAGTTCTTC; CDR3: CASSTRDSINEQFF
size: .; J: TRBJ2-4; V: TRBV20-1; D: .; DNA: TGCAGTGCTAGAGATGGGACTGGACAGAGAAACATTCAGTACTTC; CDR3: CSARDGTGQRNIQYF
size: .; J: TRBJ2-5; V: TRBV11-2; D: TRBD2; DNA: TGTGCCAGCAGCCCAGAATTTAGCGGGGGAGAGACCCAGTACTTC; CDR3: CASSPEFSGGETQYF
size: many; J: TRBJ2-3; V: TRBV12-3/TRBV12-4; D: .; DNA: TGTGCCAGCAGTATAAAAACAGGAGCAACGCAGTATTTT; CDR3: CASSIKTGATQYF
size: .; J: TRBJ1-4; V: TRBV29-1; D: .; DNA: TGCAGCGTAGTAAAAGAGGGGGTTCGGGAAAAACTGTTTTTT; CDR3: CSVVKEGVREKLFF
size: .; J: TRBJ2-3; V: TRBV10-1; D: TRBD2; DNA: TGCGCCAGCAGTGAGTCTAGCGGGGGAGGAGATACGCAGTATTTT; CDR3: CASSESSGGGDTQYF
size: many; J: TRBJ2-2; V: TRBV29-1; D: TRBD2; DNA: TGCAGCGTCCACGCTAGCGGGGGGAACACCGGGGAGCTGTTTTTT; CDR3: CSVHASGGNTGELFF
size: many; J: TRBJ2-1; V: TRBV11-1; D: TRBD2; DNA: TGTGCCAGCAGCTTCCAGGGACTAGCGACCCACAATGAGCAGTTCTTC; CDR3: CASSFQGLATHNEQFF
size: .; J: TRBJ2-6; V: TRBV7-8; D: .; DNA: TGTGCCAGCAGCTTAGTTCGGGGGTTCAGTACTTTTGGGGCCAACGTCCTGACTTTC; CDR3: CASSLVRGFSTFGANVLTF
size: few; J: TRBJ1-6; V: TRBV20-1; D: .; DNA: TGCAGTGCTAGTGATTCGTACAATTCACCCCTCCACTTT; CDR3: CSASDSYNSPLHF
size: few; J: TRBJ2-5; V: TRBV3-1; D: .; DNA: TGTGCCAGCAGCCACCGGGACATCCAAGAGACCCAGTACTTC; CDR3: CASSHRDIQETQYF
size: many; J: TRBJ2-3; V: TRBV7-8; D: .; DNA: TGTGCCAGCAGCCCGATCTTAGCCGGGGGAGAGGATACGCAGTATTTT; CDR3: CASSPILAGGEDTQYF
size: .; J: TRBJ2-5; V: TRBV3-1; D: .; DNA: TGTGCCAGCAGCCAAGATGCTGGGGCCCAAGAGACCCAGTACTTC; CDR3: CASSQDAGAQETQYF
size: .; J: TRBJ2-1; V: TRBV24-1; D: .; DNA: TGTGCCACCAGTGATTTGCGGGGGAGTAACAATGAGCAGTTCTTC; CDR3: CATSDLRGSNNEQFF
size: many; J: TRBJ2-1; V: TRBV18; D: TRBD2; DNA: TGTGCCAGCTCGTGGAGCGGGAGATCCCCCTACAATGAGCAGTTCTTC; CDR3: CASSWSGRSPYNEQFF
size: .; J: TRBJ2-1; V: TRBV3-1; D: .; DNA: TGTGCCAGCAGCCGCGGAAGGCAGGTCAACAATGAGCAGTTCTTC; CDR3: CASSRGRQVNNEQFF
size: .; J: TRBJ2-7; V: TRBV5-1; D: TRBD2; DNA: TGCGCCAGCAGCTTGGGTGTAGCGGGAGCTTCGTCCGAGCAGTACTTC; CDR3: CASSLGVAGASSEQYF
size: .; J: TRBJ2-2; V: TRBV15; D: TRBD2; DNA: TGTGCCACCAGCACCCGAGCGGGGGGTAAGGGCACCGGGGAGCTGTTTTTT; CDR3: CATSTRAGGKGTGELFF
size: many; J: TRBJ2-3; V: TRBV12-3/TRBV12-4; D: .; DNA: TGTGCCAGCAGCCAAACGGGAGATACGCAGTATTTT; CDR3: CASSQTGDTQYF
size: many; J: TRBJ2-1; V: TRBV7-8; D: .; DNA: TGTGCCAGCAGCTTATTTGCGGGGACGGTGGATGAGCAGTTCTTC; CDR3: CASSLFAGTVDEQFF
size: few; J: TRBJ1-1; V: TRBV6-2/TRBV6-3; D: .; DNA: TGTGCCAGCAGTTACTCAACCCCCACTGAAGCTTTCTTT; CDR3: CASSYSTPTEAFF
size: .; J: TRBJ2-1; V: TRBV12-3/TRBV12-4; D: .; DNA: TGTGCCAGCAGTTTAAAGCGGTCGAGCTCCTACAATGAGCAGTTCTTC; CDR3: CASSLKRSSSYNEQFF
size: .; J: TRBJ2-1; V: TRBV3-1; D: .; DNA: TGTGCCAGCAGCTGGGGAAACGGTGAGCAGTTCTTC; CDR3: CASSWGNGEQFF
size: many; J: TRBJ1-5; V: TRBV19; D: .; DNA: TGTGCCAGTAGTCGGGACACTAATCAGCCCCAGCATTTT; CDR3: CASSRDTNQPQHF
size: .; J: TRBJ2-2; V: TRBV29-1; D: .; DNA: TGCAGCGCGCGGGACTCAGGGGACACCGGGGAGCTGTTTTTT; CDR3: CSARDSGDTGELFF
size: .; J: TRBJ2-3; V: TRBV5-1; D: TRBD1; DNA: TGCGCCAGCAGCTTGCTTGGACAGGGCCCCTCAGGAGATACGCAGTATTTT; CDR3: CASSLLGQGPSGDTQYF
size: .; J: TRBJ2-1; V: TRBV20-1; D: TRBD2; DNA: TGCAGTGCTTTGACTAGCGGGAGGGTCCGGGCCGTTAATGAGCAGTTCTTC; CDR3: CSALTSGRVRAVNEQFF
size: many; J: TRBJ2-1; V: TRBV12-3/TRBV12-4; D: .; DNA: TGTGCCAGCAGTTTAGCGGTAGGGCGGTACAATGAGCAGTTCTTC; CDR3: CASSLAVGRYNEQFF
size: .; J: TRBJ2-7; V: TRBV2; D: .; DNA: TGTGCCAGCAGTGGGTCCCTCTCCTACGAGCAGTACTTC; CDR3: CASSGSLSYEQYF
size: few; J: TRBJ2-7; V: TRBV20-1; D: .; DNA: TGCAGTGCTAGCGAGTTCGTTCCCTACGAGCAGTACTTC; CDR3: CSASEFVPYEQYF
size: .; J: TRBJ2-5; V: TRBV7-8; D: .; DNA: TGTGCCAGCAGCTTAGCGTACAGGGGAGGAGAGACCCAGTACTTC; CDR3: CASSLAYRGGETQYF
size: many; J: TRBJ2-2; V: TRBV7-9; D: .; DNA: TGTGCCAGCAGGGACGACAGACCTGCGAACACCGGGGAGCTGTTTTTT; CDR3: CASRDDRPANTGELFF
size: .; J: TRBJ2-3; V: TRBV7-2; D: .; DNA: TGTGCCAGCAGCCGGCGGACGAAGGCAGATACGCAGTATTTT; CDR3: CASSRRTKADTQYF